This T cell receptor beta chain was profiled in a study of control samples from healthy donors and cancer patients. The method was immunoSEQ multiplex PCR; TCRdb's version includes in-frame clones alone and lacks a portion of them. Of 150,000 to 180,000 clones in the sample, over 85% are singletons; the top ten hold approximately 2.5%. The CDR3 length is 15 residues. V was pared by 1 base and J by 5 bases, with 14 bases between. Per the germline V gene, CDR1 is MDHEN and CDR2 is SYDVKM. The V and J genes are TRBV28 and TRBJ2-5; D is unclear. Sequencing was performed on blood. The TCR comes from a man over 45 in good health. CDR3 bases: TGTGCCAGCAGTTTATTCGACACGGCCTCGGAGACCCAGTACTTC. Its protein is CASSLFDTASETQYF.